Presented here are 2 T cell receptor beta chains from one specimen sequenced in a study of response to subunit inactivated influenza vaccine (dated by TCRdb to the late 2010s). The library was prepared using RT-PCR. The data were produced on an Illumina HiSeq 2500. TCRdb reprocessing: public reads trimmed at Q25 with fastp, clones called with MiXCR, in-frame beta chains kept. Duplicate CDR3 protein sequences are folded into a single record with the most common DNA and genes. The sample contains 400,000 to 650,000 distinct CDR3 sequences, less than 7.5% of them found a single time. The ten largest clones add up to about an eighth of the sample. The sequencing here drew on PBMCs from blood, taken roughly 24 months after vaccination. The receptors here all came from a man between 50 and 75 years old who received an inactivated influenza vaccine. Donor details come from another sample of the same person, matched by shared clones.

The chain carries TRBV20-1 and TRBJ2-1; D is unresolved. V was clipped by 5 bases and J by 7 bases, with 15 bases between them. CDR1 DFQATT and CDR2 SNEGSKA come from the germline V gene (reference sequence). The length of the CDR3 is 13 residues. This CDR3 reads CSASGLSGNEQFF. DNA for the CDR3: TGCAGTGCTTCGGGCCTAAGTGGAAATGAGCAGTTCTTC.

This rearrangement joins TRBV6-2 or TRBV6-3 to TRBJ1-5, with 10 nucleotides matching TRBD1. CDR1 and CDR2 from the germline V gene are MNHEY and SVGEGT. CDR3 length equals 15 residues. Trimming at V came to 2 bases and at J to 2 bases, leaving 0 bases not matched to a gene. The CDR3 reads CASSYGTGGNQPQHF. DNA for the CDR3: TGTGCCAGCAGTTACGGGACAGGGGGCAATCAGCCCCAGCATTTT.